This T cell receptor beta chain was found in a study of blood T cell repertoires in COVID-19. J gave up 0 bases and V 3 bases, and 7 bases lay outside the gene matches. The germline CDR1 and CDR2 sequences are KGHSH and LQKENI. The CDR3 is made up of 17 amino acids. Under the authors' procedure: Amplification with reference gene primers provided the estimates of nucleated cell counts. The data were produced by immunoSEQ multiplex PCR, yet TCRdb's version contains in-frame clones alone and is incomplete. V and J calls and clone size are those listed in that table; D and trimming were worked out from the DNA. This table holds 300,000 or so clones, about 90% found once.

The sequenced material came from PBMCs or T cells enriched from blood (not recorded which). The genes are TRBV18 and TRBJ1-5, with TRBD1 matching over 8 bases. The source of this sequence is a woman aged 25 to 39 who had recovered from COVID-19. The CDR3 nucleotides are TGTGCCAGCTCACCCGGGACAGGCGAATATAGCAATCAGCCCCAGCATTTT. It encodes CASSPGTGEYSNQPQHF.